These T cell receptor beta chains were read from a single sample in a study of cytomegalovirus exposure and HLA in healthy donors. The data were produced by immunoSEQ multiplex PCR, yet TCRdb's version contains in-frame clones alone and is incomplete. The table lists about 200,000 clones, roughly four fifths of them singletons. Sequenced: PBMCs. The receptors stem from a woman aged 50 to 60 in good health and CMV-seropositive. Each CDR3 is given with its conserved first and last residue. D genes are given only for firm matches. The listing skips clone size in some rows; elsewhere it reads once, few, many or a size class.

>-|TRBD2|TRBV4-1|TRBJ2-3
CASRRLAGVLDTQYF
TGCGCCAGCAGACGACTAGCGGGAGTCTTAGATACGCAGTATTTT
>-|-|TRBV6-5|TRBJ1-2
CATTVGAGGYTF
TGTGCCACCACTGTGGGGGCGGGTGGCTACACCTTC
>-|-|TRBV5-6|TRBJ2-7
CASSLAGQHYEQYF
TGTGCCAGCAGCTTGGCCGGACAGCACTACGAGCAGTACTTC
>once|-|TRBV18|TRBJ1-1
CASSPGLGDTEAFF
TGTGCCAGCTCACCCGGACTGGGAGACACTGAAGCTTTCTTT
>-|-|TRBV27|TRBJ2-5
CASSLFGRETQYF
TGTGCCAGCAGTTTATTCGGGAGAGAGACCCAGTACTTC
>-|-|TRBV27|TRBJ2-7
CASSSPSESAYEQYF
TGTGCCAGCAGTAGTCCAAGTGAGTCCGCCTACGAGCAGTACTTC
>-|-|TRBV9|TRBJ1-6
CASSLGTGNSPLHF
TGTGCCAGCAGCCTCGGTACGGGAAATTCACCCCTCCACTTT
>-|TRBD1|TRBV6-6|TRBJ1-1
CASSPDRANLNTEAFF
TGTGCCAGCAGTCCCGACAGGGCAAACTTGAACACTGAAGCTTTCTTT
>-|TRBD1|TRBV28|TRBJ1-1
CASSLWQGVNTEAFF
TGTGCCAGCAGTTTATGGCAGGGGGTGAACACTGAAGCTTTCTTT
>-|-|TRBV19|TRBJ2-3
CASSIRGPRGRGTQYF
TGTGCCAGTAGTATAAGGGGACCGCGGGGAAGGGGTACGCAGTATTTT
>-|-|TRBV5-6|TRBJ1-1
CASSLRQAPNTEAFF
TGTGCCAGCAGCCTACGACAGGCCCCGAACACTGAAGCTTTCTTT
>-|-|TRBV7-9|TRBJ2-3
CASSWALSTDTQYF
TGTGCCAGCAGCTGGGCTCTCTCCACAGATACGCAGTATTTT
>-|-|TRBV5-5|TRBJ2-7
CASSRPGRGVYEQYF
TGTGCCAGCAGCCGCCCCGGGCGGGGCGTATACGAGCAGTACTTC
>few|-|TRBV2|TRBJ2-7
CASRRGYEQYF
TGTGCCAGCAGGCGAGGCTACGAGCAGTACTTC
>-|-|TRBV28|TRBJ1-3
CASSPYPVSGNTIYF
TGTGCCAGCAGTCCATATCCGGTTTCGGGAAACACCATATATTTT
>-|-|TRBV19|TRBJ1-5
CASSIGPGVPQHF
TGTGCCAGTAGTATAGGCCCAGGGGTGCCCCAGCATTTT
>few|-|TRBV7-2|TRBJ2-3
CASSRMGGPTDTQYF
TGTGCCAGCAGCCGTATGGGGGGGCCAACAGATACGCAGTATTTT
>-|-|TRBV28|TRBJ1-5
CASNLLQGDQPQHF
TGTGCCAGCAACCTATTACAGGGAGATCAGCCCCAGCATTTT
>-|TRBD1|TRBV18|TRBJ1-1
CASSPRQGSVDTEAFF
TGTGCCAGCTCGCCTCGACAGGGGTCAGTAGACACTGAAGCTTTCTTT
>-|-|TRBV7-9|TRBJ1-5
CASSPGGGYSNQPQHF
TGTGCCAGCAGCCCCGGGGGGGGGTATAGCAATCAGCCCCAGCATTTT
>-|-|TRBV7-3|TRBJ2-3
CASSGANGDTQYF
TGTGCCAGCAGCGGGGCGAACGGGGATACGCAGTATTTT
>-|TRBD1|TRBV11-2|TRBJ2-5
CASSLGSQGNRKTQYF
TGTGCCAGCAGCTTAGGGTCACAGGGGAATAGAAAGACCCAGTACTTC
>-|-|TRBV2|TRBJ2-7
CASSRTGTSLGSYEQYF
TGTGCCAGCAGTCGCACCGGGACATCTCTCGGCTCCTACGAGCAGTACTTC
>-|-|TRBV6-6|TRBJ2-7
CASSKLGNLGYEQYF
TGTGCCAGCAGTAAGCTAGGCAACCTCGGCTACGAGCAGTACTTC
>few|-|TRBV11-2|TRBJ1-3
CASSLGRRGSGNTIYF
TGTGCCAGCAGCTTAGGTCGAAGAGGCTCTGGAAACACCATATATTTT
>-|TRBD2|TRBV7-3|TRBJ2-2
CASSLNPSGNDGELFF
TGTGCCAGCAGCTTAAACCCTAGCGGGAATGACGGGGAGCTGTTTTTT
>-|-|TRBV7-6|TRBJ2-1
CASSSPVPGSYNEQFF
TGTGCCAGCAGCTCCCCGGTTCCGGGCTCCTACAATGAGCAGTTCTTC
>-|-|TRBV28|TRBJ2-5
CASSPPGVLETQYF
TGTGCCAGCAGTCCCCCAGGTGTTTTAGAGACCCAGTACTTC
>-|TRBD1|TRBV7-9|TRBJ2-7
CASSPTGEQYF
TGTGCCAGCAGCCCGACAGGGGAGCAGTACTTC
>-|-|TRBV27|TRBJ1-2
CASSRTREDGYTF
TGTGCCAGCAGTCGGACTAGAGAGGATGGCTACACCTTC
>-|-|TRBV6-1|TRBJ2-3
CASSEDNGRADTQYF
TGTGCCAGCAGCGAAGATAACGGCAGGGCAGATACGCAGTATTTT
>-|-|TRBV4-1|TRBJ2-3
CASSHPGSDSTTATDTQYF
TGCGCCAGCAGCCATCCCGGGTCAGACTCTACTACGGCCACAGATACGCAGTATTTT
>-|TRBD2|TRBV9|TRBJ2-3
CASSDPSGLSTDTQYF
TGTGCCAGCAGCGACCCTAGCGGGCTAAGCACAGATACGCAGTATTTT
>-|-|TRBV5-1|TRBJ2-7
CATPQGLTEYEQYF
TGCGCCACACCCCAGGGACTGACCGAGTACGAGCAGTACTTC
>-|-|TRBV5-1|TRBJ2-1
CASSLDGLSGYNEQFF
TGCGCCAGCAGCTTGGATGGCCTCTCGGGCTACAATGAGCAGTTCTTC
>-|TRBD2|TRBV6-1|TRBJ2-1
CASISGLAGYNEQFF
TGTGCCAGCATTTCGGGACTAGCGGGCTACAATGAGCAGTTCTTC
>-|TRBD1|TRBV28|TRBJ1-2
CASSSSGGASYGYTF
TGTGCCAGCAGTTCCTCAGGGGGCGCTTCCTATGGCTACACCTTC
>-|TRBD1|TRBV28|TRBJ2-7
CASSPGGPTYEQYF
TGTGCCAGCAGCCCAGGGGGACCAACCTACGAGCAGTACTTC
>-|TRBD1|TRBV27|TRBJ1-2
CASSRSAPIGTAMRYGYTF
TGTGCCAGCAGTAGATCGGCCCCTATCGGGACAGCGATGCGATATGGCTACACCTTC
>-|-|TRBV6-6|TRBJ1-2
CATTTAPEYYGYTF
TGTGCCACAACGACAGCGCCCGAATACTATGGCTACACCTTC
>-|TRBD1|TRBV6-5|TRBJ1-6
CASSRETGFSSPLHF
TGTGCCAGCAGTAGGGAGACAGGGTTTAGTTCACCCCTCCACTTT
>once|-|TRBV19|TRBJ1-4
CASRGATNEKLFF
TGTGCCAGTAGAGGGGCGACTAATGAAAAACTGTTTTTT
>-|-|TRBV28|TRBJ1-1
CASSLTRGNTEAFF
TGTGCCAGCAGTTTAACCCGGGGGAACACTGAAGCTTTCTTT
>-|-|TRBV27|TRBJ1-1
CASSLSLGNTEAFF
TGTGCCAGCAGTTTATCGCTCGGGAACACTGAAGCTTTCTTT
>-|TRBD1|TRBV4-1|TRBJ2-7
CASSQDPQGPYYEQYF
TGCGCCAGCAGCCAAGATCCACAGGGGCCCTACTACGAGCAGTACTTC
>-|-|TRBV6-1|TRBJ1-1
CASSDSGVTEAFF
TGTGCCAGCAGTGACTCCGGGGTCACTGAAGCTTTCTTT
>-|TRBD1|TRBV9|TRBJ1-5
CASSPGTGRNQPQHF
TGTGCCAGCAGCCCCGGGACAGGTAGAAATCAGCCCCAGCATTTT
>-|-|TRBV29-1|TRBJ1-4
CSGGENEKLFF
TGCAGCGGGGGGGAGAATGAAAAACTGTTTTTT